This record looks at one TCR beta chain sequence and its context. This CDR3 is built from 18 residues. V shed 0 bases and J 2 bases; nucleotides not matched to a gene: 7. Germline CDR1 and CDR2: LGHDT and YNNKEL (reference sequence). As originally analysed: Amplification of reference gene primers provided the estimated nucleated cell counts. Assay used: immunoSEQ multiplex PCR; TCRdb lists only in-frame clones, some missing. That table furnishes V, J and clone size, whereas the DNA furnished D and trimming. Of about 210,000 clones in the sample, 70% to 90% were seen once. The data are from a study of blood T cell repertoires in COVID-19. Study-wide context: Samples representing acute and convalescent COVID-19 were sourced from the United States, Italy and Spain. PBMCs, B-cell-depleted T cells, or T cells provided the cDNA or gDNA that made up the material.

The chain combines TRBV3-1 (or the pseudogene TRBV3-2) with TRBJ2-6; 7 bases are a match to TRBD2. Sequencing used peripheral blood. The source of this sequence is a man aged 40-50 years with acute or convalescent COVID-19. CDR3 DNA: TGTGCCAGCAGCCAAGAGGGGGGGAGGCCTCCTGGGGCCAACGTCCTGACTTTC. Translating gives CASSQEGGRPPGANVLTF.